The 25 T cell receptor beta chains listed next were all sequenced from one sample in a study of T cell changes during pregnancy in multiple sclerosis. Libraries were prepared by immunoSEQ multiplex PCR; TCRdb keeps only in-frame clonotypes and omits some of them. The sample gives approximately 70,000 clones, around 94% of which show up once; about 0.13% is in the top ten. The source material was CD4+ T cells from peripheral blood mononuclear cells, sampled after pregnancy. The receptors come from a female donor with multiple sclerosis, enrolled in a pregnancy study.

This clone appeared once. The J gene is TRBJ1-1, the V gene TRBV5-1, with D unclear. With 0 bases removed from V and 4 bases from J, the gap between germline ends came to 16 bases. The CDR3 consists of 16 residues. CDR1 is SGHRS, CDR2 YFSETQ, per germline. CDR3 nucleotide sequence: TGCGCCAGCAGCTTGGCCGAGGTCTTAGCGGGCACTGAAGCTTTCTTT. It translates to CASSLAEVLAGTEAFF.

The V and J genes are TRBV5-1 and TRBJ2-7, with 10 bases that match TRBD1. J gave up 2 bases and V 0 bases, and 2 bases lay outside the gene matches. Germline values: CDR1 SGHRS, CDR2 YFSETQ. The CDR3 runs to 15 residues. For the CDR3, the DNA is TGCGCCAGCAGCTTGGGACAGGGGGCTGCCTACGAGCAGTACTTC. It translates to CASSLGQGAAYEQYF. Looking up the rest from reference TRBV5-1 and TRBJ2-7 gives the full variable domain: KAGVTQTPRYLIKTRGQQVTLSCSPISGHRSVSWYQQTPGQGLQFLFEYFSETQRNKGNFPGRFSGRQFSNSRSEMNVSTLELGDSALYLCASSLGQGAAYEQYFGPGTRLTVT.

The genes are TRBV29-1 and TRBJ2-7; the match to TRBD1 covers 9 bases. Germline CDR1 reads SQVTM; CDR2 reads ANQGSEA. The CDR3 contains 13 residues. The ends lost 5 bases at V and 6 bases at J; junction bases unmatched: 8. DNA of the CDR3: TGCAGCGTTTTTTCCGGGACAGGGTTCGAGCAGTACTTC. Translation gives CSVFSGTGFEQYF.

The chain couples TRBV29-1 to TRBJ2-1, with TRBD2 matching 7 bases. Germline V gene sequence: CDR1 SQVTM, CDR2 ANQGSEA. The CDR3 covers 12 residues. Losses at the gene ends were 3 bases for V and 6 bases for J; bases not matched to a gene: 2. The CDR3 sequence is CSVEGGGNEQFF. CDR3 bases: TGCAGCGTTGAGGGCGGGGGCAATGAGCAGTTCTTC.

The rearrangement uses TRBV5-5 and TRBJ1-2, with D maybe TRBD1 (6 bases). Germline V CDR1 and CDR2: SGHKS, YYEKEE (reference sequence). Trimming shortened V by 4 bases and J by 6 bases, and 13 bases separated the two germline ends. The CDR3 length is 13 residues. The CDR3 sequence is CASSLRGSNGYTF. The DNA of the CDR3 is TGTGCCAGCAGCCTCAGGGGTAGCAATGGCTACACCTTC.

The chain recombines TRBV5-1 with TRBJ2-7, with 11 nucleotides matching TRBD2. Losses at the gene ends were 1 base for V and 0 bases for J; bases not matched to a gene: 6. This CDR3 comprises 17 residues. The germline V gene has CDR1 SGHRS and CDR2 YFSETQ. CDR3 coding DNA: TGCGCCAGCAGCTTGCGGGTGACTAGCGGGACCTCCTACGAGCAGTACTTC. It encodes CASSLRVTSGTSYEQYF.

The chain uses TRBV4-3 and TRBJ2-6; TRBD1 agrees at 8 bases. Germline CDR1 LGHNA, CDR2 YSLEER. Trimming took 3 bases from V and 4 from J; bases not matched to a gene: 5. CDR3 length: 16 residues. This CDR3 is CASSQMQGAGANVLTF. CDR3 DNA sequence: TGCGCCAGCAGCCAGATGCAGGGGGCCGGGGCCAACGTCCTGACTTTC.

J is TRBJ2-1 and V is TRBV11-2; 12 bases line up with TRBD2. The CDR3 is 15 amino acids. Looked up from germline, CDR1 is SGHAT and CDR2 is FQNNGV. Trimming took 5 bases from V and 9 from J; bases not matched to a gene: 8. The CDR3 nucleotides are TGTGCCAGCAGCCCCGGACTAGCGGGATCTGGTGAGCAGTTCTTC. This codes for CASSPGLAGSGEQFF.

The chain is built from TRBV18 and TRBJ2-3; possibly TRBD2 for D (6 bases). From germline, CDR1 is KGHSH and CDR2 LQKENI. V dropped 0 bases and J dropped 6 bases, with 10 bases sitting between them. The CDR3 runs to 14 residues. In DNA form, the CDR3 reads TGTGCCAGCTCACCACCGAGTCTAGCGGATACGCAGTATTTT. Its translation is CASSPPSLADTQYF.

The gene calls are TRBV5-6 and TRBJ2-2; D might be TRBD2 (5 bases). The CDR3 loop spans 15 amino acids. Trimming took off 4 bases at V and 2 bases at J, with 12 bases between the two ends. CDR1 SGHDT and CDR2 YYEEEE come from the germline V gene. Written as DNA, the CDR3 is TGTGCCAGCAGCCTACTAGGAGCTAACACCGGGGAGCTGTTTTTT. It yields the protein CASSLLGANTGELFF.

The chain combines TRBV2 with TRBJ2-1; a possible D gene is TRBD2 (5 bases). The CDR3 totals 13 residues. Looked up from germline, CDR1 is SNHLY and CDR2 is FYNNEI. The V end lost 6 bases, the J end lost 15 bases, and 21 bases lay between the germline ends. CDR3 in DNA: TGTGCCAGCAGAGACACCCCGGACGGGATGCTGTTCTTC. Amino acids: CASRDTPDGMLFF.

The V and J genes are TRBV5-4 and TRBJ2-7; 10 positions agree with TRBD1. The trim removed 4 bases at V and 6 bases at J, leaving 7 bases unmatched. The germline CDR1 and CDR2 sequences are SGHNT and YYREEE (reference sequence). CDR3 length: 14 residues. In DNA form, the CDR3 reads TGTGCCAGCAGCCGCCCGGGACAGGGGAGCGAGCAGTACTTC. Its protein product is CASSRPGQGSEQYF.

V is TRBV10-3 and J is TRBJ1-1; the D is unclear. CDR3 size: 15 residues. Germline assignment: CDR1 ENHRY and CDR2 SYGVKD. The V and J ends lost 10 bases and 0 bases respectively, with 18 bases between them. The DNA for the CDR3 is TGTGCCACCCAAAGACGGGTTGCTATGAACACTGAAGCTTTCTTT. It codes for CATQRRVAMNTEAFF.

The rearrangement joins TRBV5-1 to TRBJ1-1; 9 bases line up with TRBD1. CDR1 SGHRS and CDR2 YFSETQ come from the germline V gene. Trimming took 0 bases from V and 8 from J; bases not matched to a gene: 2. The CDR3 runs to 13 residues. CDR3 sequence reads: CASSLDRGLEAFF. The CDR3 nucleotides read TGCGCCAGCAGCTTGGACAGGGGGCTGGAAGCTTTCTTT.

For this clone: Other DNA sequences in this specimen translate into the identical CDR3. The rearrangement uses TRBV5-1 and TRBJ2-7, with TRBD2 matching over 9 bases. V was pared by 4 bases and J by 3 bases, with 5 bases of the junction left unmatched. This CDR3 has 14 amino acids. CDR1 and CDR2 (germline): SGHRS, YFSETQ. The CDR3 sequence: CASSLGLASYEQYF. DNA for the CDR3: TGCGCCAGCAGCCTGGGACTAGCCAGCTACGAGCAGTACTTC. Looking up the rest from reference TRBV5-1 and TRBJ2-7 gives the full variable domain: KAGVTQTPRYLIKTRGQQVTLSCSPISGHRSVSWYQQTPGQGLQFLFEYFSETQRNKGNFPGRFSGRQFSNSRSEMNVSTLELGDSALYLCASSLGLASYEQYFGPGTRLTVT.

The chain carries TRBV15 and TRBJ1-1; 7 bases align to TRBD1. Per germline, CDR1 LNHNV and CDR2 YYDKDF (reference sequence). Germline trimming cut 1 base from V and 3 bases from J; bases unmatched to any gene: 8. The CDR3 has 16 amino acids. The CDR3 sequence: CATSRGLGQLYTEAFF. CDR3 DNA: TGTGCCACCAGCAGAGGACTGGGACAGTTATACACTGAAGCTTTCTTT.

The gene calls are TRBV5-4 and TRBJ2-7; D perhaps matches TRBD1 (6 bases). This CDR3 is 15 amino acids long. Germline CDR1 is SGHNT and CDR2 is YYREEE (reference sequence). Between the trimmed V and J ends, which lost 0 bases and 3 bases, there was a span of 13 bases. The CDR3 nucleotides read TGTGCCAGCAGCTTGGATGGGTCAGGGGTCTACGAGCAGTACTTC. Translating gives CASSLDGSGVYEQYF. Combining the CDR3 with reference TRBV5-4 and TRBJ2-7 gives the whole variable domain ETGVTQSPTHLIKTRGQQVTLRCSSQSGHNTVSWYQQALGQGPQFIFQYYREEENGRGNFPPRFSGLQFPNYSSELNVNALELDDSALYLCASSLDGSGVYEQYFGPGTRLTVT.

This sequence joins TRBV9 and TRBJ1-5; TRBD1 might be the D (5 bases). Per germline, CDR1 SGDLS and CDR2 YYNGEE. V gave up 2 bases and J gave up 0 bases, with 9 bases separating them. This CDR3 comprises 15 residues. The CDR3 here is CASSVDSNSNQPQHF. The CDR3 DNA reads as TGTGCCAGCAGCGTCGACAGTAATAGCAATCAGCCCCAGCATTTT. The complete variable domain, with remaining parts taken from reference TRBV9 and TRBJ1-5, reads DSGVTQTPKHLITATGQRVTLRCSPRSGDLSVYWYQQSLDQGLQFLIQYYNGEERAKGNILERFSAQQFPDLHSELNLSSLELGDSALYFCASSVDSNSNQPQHFGDGTRLSIL.

The V gene is TRBV5-1, the J gene TRBJ2-1, with a tentative D call TRBD1 (5 bases). Germline values: CDR1 SGHRS, CDR2 YFSETQ. V was trimmed by 4 bases and J by 9 bases, leaving 17 bases between them. The CDR3 runs to 14 residues. The DNA for the CDR3 is TGCGCCAGCAGCCCCGGACCGCAGGGTGGTGAGCAGTTCTTC. Translating it yields CASSPGPQGGEQFF. The whole variable domain, filled in from reference TRBV5-1 and TRBJ2-1, reads KAGVTQTPRYLIKTRGQQVTLSCSPISGHRSVSWYQQTPGQGLQFLFEYFSETQRNKGNFPGRFSGRQFSNSRSEMNVSTLELGDSALYLCASSPGPQGGEQFFGPGTRLTVL.

This chain uses TRBV19 with TRBJ2-7, with TRBD1 matching 8 bases. The CDR3 consists of 14 residues. V trimming: 4 bases; J trimming: 5 bases; junction bases outside the gene matches: 7. The germline CDR1 and CDR2 sequences are LNHDA and SQIVND (reference sequence). CDR3 DNA sequence: TGTGCCAGTAGTACACGACAGGGGAACCACGAGCAGTACTTC. Amino acids: CASSTRQGNHEQYF.

This clone was seen just once. The V and J genes are TRBV5-1 and TRBJ2-5, with 10 bases that match TRBD1. The CDR3 extends over 16 amino acids. V gave up 4 bases and J gave up 5 bases; unmatched junction bases: 11. The germline V gene encodes CDR1 SGHRS and CDR2 YFSETQ. Here the CDR3 DNA reads TGCGCCAGCAGCCCGGCTGGGGACAGGGGCAGGGAGACCCAGTACTTC. Residues: CASSPAGDRGRETQYF.

CDR3 in DNA: TGTGCCAGCAGCTCGATGGGGACAGGAGGTGAAAAACTGTTTTTT. Translation: CASSSMGTGGEKLFF. The chain recombines TRBV5-6 with TRBJ1-4; TRBD1 matches 8 bases. The CDR3 is 15 amino acids. With V trimmed by 3 bases and J by 7 bases, 8 bases remained unmatched. Germline CDR1 is SGHDT and CDR2 is YYEEEE.

The genes are TRBV10-3 and TRBJ2-2, with 13 bases fitting TRBD2. This CDR3 is built from 14 residues. V shed 7 bases, J shed 6 bases, and the junction held 2 bases outside the gene matches. CDR1 is ENHRY, CDR2 SYGVKD, per germline. The CDR3 loop is CAITGLAGAGELFF. The DNA for the CDR3 is TGTGCCATCACCGGACTAGCGGGAGCCGGGGAGCTGTTTTTT.

The chain is built from TRBV5-8 and TRBJ2-1; TRBD2 might be the D (5 bases). V dropped 5 bases and J dropped 3 bases, with 15 bases sitting between them. Per the germline V gene, CDR1 is SGHTS and CDR2 is YDEGEE. The CDR3 is made up of 15 amino acids. The CDR3 sequence: CASSLLDGDYNEQFF. CDR3 bases: TGTGCCAGCAGTTTGCTGGACGGGGACTACAATGAGCAGTTCTTC. Looking up the rest from reference TRBV5-8 and TRBJ2-1 gives the full variable domain: EAGVTQSPTHLIKTRGQQATLRCSPISGHTSVYWYQQALGLGLQFLLWYDEGEERNRGNFPPRFSGRQFPNYSSELNVNALELEDSALYLCASSLLDGDYNEQFFGPGTRLTVL.

The chain has TRBV28 and TRBJ1-2, with 12 bases aligning to TRBD1. The CDR3 is made up of 17 amino acids. CDR1 and CDR2 (germline): MDHEN, SYDVKM. Germline trimming cut 5 bases from V and 0 bases from J; bases unmatched to any gene: 7. The CDR3 loop reads CASSGAGQGAPNYGYTF. CDR3 sequence (DNA): TGTGCCAGCAGTGGGGCGGGACAGGGGGCACCTAACTATGGCTACACCTTC.